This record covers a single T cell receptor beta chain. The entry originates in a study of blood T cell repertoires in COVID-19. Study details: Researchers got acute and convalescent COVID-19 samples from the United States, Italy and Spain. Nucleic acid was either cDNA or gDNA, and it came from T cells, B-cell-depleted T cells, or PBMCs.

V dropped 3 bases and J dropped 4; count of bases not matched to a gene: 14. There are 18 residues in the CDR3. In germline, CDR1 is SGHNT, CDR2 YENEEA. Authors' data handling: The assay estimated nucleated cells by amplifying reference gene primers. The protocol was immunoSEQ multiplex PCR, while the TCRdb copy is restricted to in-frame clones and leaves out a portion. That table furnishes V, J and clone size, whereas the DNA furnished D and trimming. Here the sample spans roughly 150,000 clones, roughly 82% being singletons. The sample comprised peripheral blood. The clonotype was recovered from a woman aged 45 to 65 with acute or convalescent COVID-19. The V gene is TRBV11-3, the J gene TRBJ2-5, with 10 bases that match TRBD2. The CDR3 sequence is CASSFRGASGGLGETQYF. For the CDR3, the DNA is TGTGCCAGCAGCTTCAGAGGGGCTAGCGGGGGTCTCGGAGAGACCCAGTACTTC.